This TCR beta chain is from a study of shared clonotypes between healthy human individuals. Study-wide results and limits: Naive subsets, compared against memory subsets, generally had larger estimated richness values.

Every subset's genomic DNA went evenly onto several immunoSEQ plates. In the sorted-subset replicate PCRs, about 200 ng DNA, 25,000 to 30,000 T cell genomes, was used. Assay used: immunoSEQ multiplex PCR; TCRdb lists only in-frame clones, some missing. The data show some 1 million clones, roughly 70% seen once. Germline V gives CDR1 GTSNPN, CDR2 SVGIG (reference sequence). The V and J ends lost 3 bases and 3 bases respectively, with 0 bases between them. CDR3 length: 11 residues. This clone was recorded a few times. Antigen: not known. A much larger clone differs from this one at a single base, so this may be a read error. Other DNA sequences in this specimen translate into the identical CDR3.

The sample was memory CD4+ T cells sorted from blood. The sample's subset: CD45RA-negative fraction. This receptor was taken from a man between 18 and 29 years old in good health. The chain joins TRBV30 to TRBJ1-6; D not resolved. In DNA form, the CDR3 reads TGTGCCTGGAGCTATAATTCACCCCTCCACTTT. It is translated as CAWSYNSPLHF.